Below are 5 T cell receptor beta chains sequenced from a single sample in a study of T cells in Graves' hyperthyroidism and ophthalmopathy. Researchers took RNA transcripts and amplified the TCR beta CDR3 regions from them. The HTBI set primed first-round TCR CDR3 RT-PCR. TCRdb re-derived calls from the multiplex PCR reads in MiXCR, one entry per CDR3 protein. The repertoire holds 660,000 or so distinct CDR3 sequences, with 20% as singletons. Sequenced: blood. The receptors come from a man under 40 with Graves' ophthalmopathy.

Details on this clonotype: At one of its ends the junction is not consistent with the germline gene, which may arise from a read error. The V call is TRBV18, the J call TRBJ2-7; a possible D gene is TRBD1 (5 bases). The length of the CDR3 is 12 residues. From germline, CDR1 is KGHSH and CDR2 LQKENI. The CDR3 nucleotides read TGTGGCAGCTCACCGGACACTTACGAGCAGTACTTC. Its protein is CGSSPDTYEQYF.

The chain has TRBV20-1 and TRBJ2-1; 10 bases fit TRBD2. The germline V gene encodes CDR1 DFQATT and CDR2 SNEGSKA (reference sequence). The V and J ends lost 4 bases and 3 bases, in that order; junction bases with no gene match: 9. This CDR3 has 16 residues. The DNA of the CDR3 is TGCAGTGCTACCAGAGCGGGAGGGCGATTCTACAATGAGCAGTTCTTC. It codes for CSATRAGGRFYNEQFF.

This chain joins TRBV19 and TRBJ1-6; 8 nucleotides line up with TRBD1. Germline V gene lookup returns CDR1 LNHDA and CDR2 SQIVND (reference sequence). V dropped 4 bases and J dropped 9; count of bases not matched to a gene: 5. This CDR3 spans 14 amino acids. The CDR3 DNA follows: TGTGCCAGTAGTAACCGGGACAGGAGTTCACCCCTCCACTTT. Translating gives CASSNRDRSSPLHF.

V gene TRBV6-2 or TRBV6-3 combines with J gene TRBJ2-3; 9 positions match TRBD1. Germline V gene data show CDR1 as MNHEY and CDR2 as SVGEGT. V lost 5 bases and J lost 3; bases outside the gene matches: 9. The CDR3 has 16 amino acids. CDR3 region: CASSIDRDRVTDTQYF. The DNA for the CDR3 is TGTGCCAGCAGTATCGACCGGGACAGGGTAACAGATACGCAGTATTTT.

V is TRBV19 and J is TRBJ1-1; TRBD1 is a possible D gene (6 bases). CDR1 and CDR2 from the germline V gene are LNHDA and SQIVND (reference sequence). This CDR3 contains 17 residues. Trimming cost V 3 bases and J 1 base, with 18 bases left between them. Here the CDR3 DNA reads TGTGCCAGTAGTATCCCCGGGACGAAAGGGGGGAACACTGAAGCTTTCTTT. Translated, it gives CASSIPGTKGGNTEAFF.